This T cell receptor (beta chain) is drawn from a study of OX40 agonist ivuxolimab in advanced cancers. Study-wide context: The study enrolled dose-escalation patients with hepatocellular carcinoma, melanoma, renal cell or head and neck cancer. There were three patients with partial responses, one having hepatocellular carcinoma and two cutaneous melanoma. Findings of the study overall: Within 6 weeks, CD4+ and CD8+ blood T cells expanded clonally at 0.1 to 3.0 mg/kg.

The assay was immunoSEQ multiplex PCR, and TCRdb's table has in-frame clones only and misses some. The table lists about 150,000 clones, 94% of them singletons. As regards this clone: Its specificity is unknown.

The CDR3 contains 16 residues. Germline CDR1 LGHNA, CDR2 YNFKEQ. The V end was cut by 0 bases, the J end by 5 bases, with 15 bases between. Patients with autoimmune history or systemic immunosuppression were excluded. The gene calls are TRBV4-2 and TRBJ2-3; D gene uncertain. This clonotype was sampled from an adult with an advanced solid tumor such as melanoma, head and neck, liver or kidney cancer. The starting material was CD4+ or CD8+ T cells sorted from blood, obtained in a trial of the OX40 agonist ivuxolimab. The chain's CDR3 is CASSQEPLLGLDTQYF. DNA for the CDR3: TGTGCCAGCAGCCAAGAACCCCTACTGGGTCTAGATACGCAGTATTTT.